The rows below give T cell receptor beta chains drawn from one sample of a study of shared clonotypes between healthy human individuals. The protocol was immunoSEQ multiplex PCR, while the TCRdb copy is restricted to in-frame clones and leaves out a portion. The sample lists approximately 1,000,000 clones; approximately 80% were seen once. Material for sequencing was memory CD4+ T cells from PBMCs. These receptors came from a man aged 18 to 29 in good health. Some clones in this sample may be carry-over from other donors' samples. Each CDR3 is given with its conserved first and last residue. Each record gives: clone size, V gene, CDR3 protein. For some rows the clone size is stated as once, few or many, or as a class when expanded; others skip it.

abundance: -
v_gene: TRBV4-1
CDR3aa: CASSQVVTSFNTEAFF

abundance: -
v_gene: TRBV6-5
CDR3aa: CASSFQVNTEAFF

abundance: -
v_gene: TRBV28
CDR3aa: CASSLGQTSRSTDTQYF

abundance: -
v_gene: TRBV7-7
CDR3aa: CASSPGLAGGGYEQYF

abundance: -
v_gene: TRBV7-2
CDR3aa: CASSPQGTGPTDTQYF

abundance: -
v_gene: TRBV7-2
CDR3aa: CASSWRGDRGNYEQYF

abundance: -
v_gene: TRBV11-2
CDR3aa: CASNFLGLASRTQYF

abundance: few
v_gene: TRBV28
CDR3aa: CASSPPTGLEQYF

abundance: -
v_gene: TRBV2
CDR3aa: CASSRRATTDTQYF

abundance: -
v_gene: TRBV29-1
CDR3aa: CSVGILNTGELFF

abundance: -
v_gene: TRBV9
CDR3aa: CASSVAASGAYEQYF